This T cell receptor (beta chain) comes out of a study of blood T cell repertoires in COVID-19. In the study overall: The United States, Italy and Spain provided the acute and convalescent COVID-19 samples.

The CDR3 spans 13 residues. The V segment lost 2 bases and the J segment 13 bases; nucleotides outside the gene matches: 9. From germline, CDR1 is MNHEY and CDR2 SVGEGT. Methods used by the authors: For nucleated cells, counts were estimated from reference gene primer amplification. Produced via immunoSEQ multiplex PCR; TCRdb's table is partial and in-frame only. That table gives V, J and clone size, and the DNA gave D and trimming. This repertoire shows tens of thousands of clones, about 93% found once; its top ten account for around 0.8%. The chain employs TRBV6-2 or TRBV6-3 and TRBJ1-1, with 8 bases aligning to TRBD1. The clonotype comes from a woman older than 75 with acute or convalescent COVID-19. The sample consisted of peripheral blood. CDR3 amino acids: CASSYPSDRVGFF. The DNA of the CDR3 is TGTGCCAGCAGTTACCCCTCGGACAGGGTTGGTTTCTTT.